In this sample, the clone carrying this T cell receptor beta chain turned up a few times. Its antigen is as yet unknown. Assay: immunoSEQ multiplex PCR; the TCRdb copy retains only in-frame clones and omits some. The sample carries about 130,000 clones, around four fifths recorded once. The entry originates in a study of cytomegalovirus exposure and HLA in healthy donors. General observations from the study: Cytomegalovirus-associated status was assigned to roughly 160 TCR beta chains.

The CDR3 consists of 13 residues. The ends were cut back, 1 base at V and 4 bases at J, with 7 bases in the middle. CDR1 SNHLY and CDR2 FYNNEI come from the germline V gene. The sample consisted of PBMCs. This TCR derives from a man aged 30 to 45 in good health and CMV-seropositive. The chain has TRBV2 and TRBJ1-2; maybe TRBD1 (5 bases). This chain's CDR3 is CASSEGQIYGYTF. The CDR3 DNA sequence: TGTGCCAGCAGTGAAGGACAGATCTATGGCTACACCTTC.